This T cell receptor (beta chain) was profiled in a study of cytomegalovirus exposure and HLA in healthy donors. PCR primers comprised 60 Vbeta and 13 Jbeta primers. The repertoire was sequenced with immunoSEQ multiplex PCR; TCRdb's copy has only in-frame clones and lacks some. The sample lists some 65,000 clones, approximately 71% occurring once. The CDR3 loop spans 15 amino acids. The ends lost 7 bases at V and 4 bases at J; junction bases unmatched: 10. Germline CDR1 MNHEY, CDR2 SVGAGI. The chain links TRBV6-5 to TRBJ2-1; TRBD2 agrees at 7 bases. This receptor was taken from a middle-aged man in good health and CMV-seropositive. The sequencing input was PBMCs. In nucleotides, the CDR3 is TGTGCCAGCACCCCCGGAACTAGCGTTTACAATGAGCAGTTCTTC. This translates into CASTPGTSVYNEQFF.